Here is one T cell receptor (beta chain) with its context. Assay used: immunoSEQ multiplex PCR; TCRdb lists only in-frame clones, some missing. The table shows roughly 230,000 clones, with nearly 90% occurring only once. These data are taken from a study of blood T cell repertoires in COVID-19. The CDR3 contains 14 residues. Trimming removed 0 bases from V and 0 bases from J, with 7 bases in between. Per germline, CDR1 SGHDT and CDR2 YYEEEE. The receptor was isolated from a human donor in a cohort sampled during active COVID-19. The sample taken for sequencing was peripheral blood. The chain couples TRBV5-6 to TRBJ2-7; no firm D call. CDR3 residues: CASSLGIGSYEQYF. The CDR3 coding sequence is TGTGCCAGCAGCTTGGGAATCGGCTCCTACGAGCAGTACTTC.